The entry below describes one T cell receptor (beta chain). It lacks a known antigen. The record has no base qualities; no much larger clone is one base away. This entry belongs to a study of Ad26.COV2.S vaccination and SARS-CoV-2 variants (dated by TCRdb to the early 2020s). Regarding the complete study: Donors in the vaccine arm were drawn from COV1001, a multicentre, randomized, double-blind, placebo-controlled phase I-IIa trial testing Ad26.COV2.S in healthy adults. Ad26.COV2.S was administered intramuscularly at a dose of 5x10^10 or 1x10^11 viral particles, either as one shot or as two shots given 56 days apart. TCRbeta repertoire sequencing served as the tool for gauging how specific and how broad the SARS-CoV-2-reactive T cell receptors were following Ad26.COV2.S vaccination. The TCR-sequenced set comprised approximately 32 samples: some 19 Ad26.COV2.S vaccine recipients, 5 placebo recipients and 8 SARS-CoV-2 convalescent individuals. Trial participants were randomized into five groups of five: low-dose or high-dose Ad26.COV2.S given once or twice, or placebo on both occasions. Throughout the experiments and outcome assessment, investigators stayed blinded to trial group allocation. Overall results and qualifications from the work: Non-spike TCR breadth was comparable between vaccine and placebo recipients, consistent with the vaccine containing only spike. The study was not powered to compare responses between vaccine doses or regimens. Spike-specific TCR breadth was higher in Ad26.COV2.S recipients than in placebo recipients (P = 0.0014). The authors noted that total T cell responses may have been underestimated by the TCR breadth and depth analyses. After vaccination, substantial breadth of spike-specific CD8+ and CD4+ T cell responses was reported.

TCRbeta CDR3 regions were sequenced with the immunoSEQ Assay. After extraction, genomic DNA underwent amplification by bias-controlled multiplex PCR, followed by high-throughput sequencing. As for how the authors treated the data: To quantify the absolute abundance of each unique TCRbeta CDR3 region, sequences were collapsed and filtered. T cell fraction was estimated by normalization of TCRbeta template counts to usable DNA, with usable DNA being measured through amplification of reference genes present in all nucleated cells. Repertoire TCRs were annotated as SARS-CoV-2-specific when V gene, CDR3 amino acid sequence and J gene were exactly matched to a known reactive TCR set. MIRA supplied the reference SARS-CoV-2 TCR set, which was filtered for enrichment in COVID-19-positive ImmuneCODE repertoires so that public or cross-reactive TCRs were removed. Drawing on the MIRA antigens, annotated TCRs were analysed further at the level of specific ORF or position within ORF. Depth was the summed frequency of annotated unique rearrangements, while breadth was defined as annotated unique rearrangements over total unique productive rearrangements. TCR breadth was compared between groups using two-sided Wilcoxon rank-sum tests. Here the immuneACCESS table is served through TCRdb, limited to in-frame sequences with V and J called. Missing clones are a known gap in these copies; in checked studies unresolved V genes cover under half, and the rest lacks a known reason. The DNA gave D and trimming, while V, J and clone size come from that table. The sample yields around 340,000 clones; 65% to 90% were counted once. About 10% of the sample is held by the ten biggest clonotypes.

From a lookup of the germline V gene, CDR1 and CDR2 are KGHDR and SFDVKD. V and J are trimmed by 3 bases and 0 bases, and the gene matches miss 6 bases of the junction. The cysteine opens and the phenylalanine closes a CDR3 of 18 amino acids. Kept here is only the CDR3 DNA, which spans 54 bases and is read in frame from base 1. Reading the label with the study, this specimen's treatment or condition is: approximately 18 received Ad26.COV2.S at low or high dose, single or two shots; 5 received placebo; per-sample allocation not given. For vaccine and placebo recipients, repertoires were sequenced using samples collected on day 63 after the first injection. In Cohort 1b, around 23 adults aged 18-55 years were enrolled at a single site in Boston, USA, between 29 July and 7 August 2020. Ad26.COV2.S consisted of a replication-incompetent adenovirus type 26 vector by which a prefusion-stabilized SARS-CoV-2 spike protein from the original Wuhan strain was expressed.

This receptor was identified in a person aged 18 to 65 who received the Ad26.COV2.S COVID-19 vaccine or a placebo. The chain joins TRBV24-1 to TRBJ2-1; 11 bases in between match TRBD2. The sample was peripheral blood, taken in a trial of Ad26.COV2.S vaccine versus placebo. The sequenced DNA is TGTGCCACCAGTGATCCCAAAACTAGCGGGAGCTCCTACAATGAGCAGTTCTTC. It translates as CATSDPKTSGSSYNEQFF.